One sample yielded the 5 T cell receptor beta chains listed below, sequenced in a study of blood T cells in healthy people across ages. PCR was performed a second time for 7 to 11 cycles using a sample-barcoded 5' primer and a J-beta primer mix. MiXCR, applied by TCRdb to the 5' RACE reads, yields one record per CDR3 protein. Among around 800,000 distinct CDR3 sequences listed, around half were seen once. The sample comprised blood. All receptors come from an elderly man in good health.

This clonotype appeared a few times. This chain connects TRBV10-1 to TRBJ2-1; D is unresolved. Trimming removed 5 bases at V and 5 bases at J, with 10 bases between. In germline, CDR1 is WNHNN, CDR2 SYGVQD (reference sequence). CDR3 size: 13 residues. CDR3 nucleotides: TGCGCCAGCAGTAACTTTGAGGACAATGAGCAGTTCTTC. This sequence encodes CASSNFEDNEQFF.

The rearrangement links TRBV28 to TRBJ2-3, with D perhaps TRBD1 or TRBD2 (6 bases each). The CDR3 loop spans 11 amino acids. CDR1 is MDHEN and CDR2 is SYDVKM in the germline V gene. V was cut by 5 bases and J by 9 bases, with 9 bases left in between. For the CDR3, the DNA is TGTGCCAGCAGTACAGGGAGGACGCAGTATTTT. This encodes CASSTGRTQYF.

The chain combines TRBV20-1 with TRBJ2-1, with 16 bases matching TRBD2. There are 17 residues in the CDR3. The germline V gene encodes CDR1 DFQATT and CDR2 SNEGSKA (reference sequence). The V and J ends lost 6 bases and 1 base, in that order; junction bases with no gene match: 6. CDR3 protein: CSAGLAGGPISYNEQFF. In DNA, the CDR3 is TGCAGTGCGGGACTAGCGGGAGGGCCAATATCCTACAATGAGCAGTTCTTC.

A note on this clonotype: The junction departs from germline at one end; a sequencing error may be responsible. This chain joins TRBV6-6 and TRBJ1-2; the D gene is possibly TRBD1 (5 bases). CDR1 and CDR2 from the germline V gene are MNHNY and SVGAGI (reference sequence). The CDR3 is 12 amino acids. CDR3 DNA: TGTGCCAGCAGCTACCAGGGCTATGGCAACACCTTC. Its translation: CASSYQGYGNTF.

This clonotype has just a few counts. V is TRBV4-2 and J is TRBJ1-2; TRBD1 matches 11 bases. Germline V lookup: CDR1 LGHNA, CDR2 YNFKEQ. This CDR3 region has 16 residues. The junction had 7 bases not matched to a gene; V was cut back by 1 base and J by 6 bases. DNA of the CDR3: TGTGCCAGCAGCCAAGGTTGGACAGGGGGCCTGAATGGCTACACCTTC. Its translation is CASSQGWTGGLNGYTF.